One sample yielded the 29 T cell receptor beta chains listed below, sequenced in a study of blood T cell repertoires in COVID-19. Generated by immunoSEQ multiplex PCR, the TCRdb table keeps only in-frame clones and is missing some. The table includes tens of thousands of clones, around nine tenths detected once. Sample: peripheral blood. Source of these receptors: a man between 60 and 75 years old with acute or convalescent COVID-19.

This clone was detected only a few times. The CDR3 protein is CASSEGQVNTGELFF. The CDR3 nucleotides read TGTGCCAGCAGTGAGGGCCAGGTTAACACCGGGGAGCTGTTTTTT. V usage is TRBV2 and J usage is TRBJ2-2, with no clear D. Per the germline V gene, CDR1 is SNHLY and CDR2 is FYNNEI. The CDR3 has 15 amino acids. V shed 3 bases and J shed 2 bases, with 10 bases lying between them.

This clone was recorded once. The gene calls are TRBV14 and TRBJ1-2; TRBD1 aligns across 7 bases. Germline CDR1 and CDR2: SGHDN and FVKESK. Losses at the gene ends were 4 bases for V and 1 base for J; bases not matched to a gene: 0. The CDR3 extends over 13 amino acids. In DNA form, the CDR3 reads TGTGCCAGCAGCCGGGACAGTAACTATGGCTACACCTTC. Translating it yields CASSRDSNYGYTF.

V usage is TRBV2 and J usage is TRBJ2-7; D remains unclear. The CDR3 runs 14 residues. Trimming took 10 bases from V and 0 from J, leaving 16 bases between them. Looked up from germline, CDR1 is SNHLY and CDR2 is FYNNEI. CDR3 loop: CATDTLTSSYEQYF. The DNA of the CDR3 is TGTGCCACCGATACCTTAACATCCTCCTACGAGCAGTACTTC. Filled out from reference TRBV2 and TRBJ2-7, the complete variable domain reads EPEVTQTPSHQVTQMGQEVILRCVPISNHLYFYWYRQILGQKVEFLVSFYNNEISEKSEIFDDQFSVERPDGSNFTLKIRSTKLEDSAMYFCATDTLTSSYEQYFGPGTRLTVT.

CDR3 DNA sequence: TGTGCCAGCAGTTACTCGGGTTCCGGGACACTGAACACTGAAGCTTTCTTT. Translation: CASSYSGSGTLNTEAFF. The rearrangement links TRBV6-7 to TRBJ1-1; possible D gene TRBD1, 6 bases. TRBV6-7 is known as an ORF, though its function is uncertain. This CDR3 spans 17 amino acids. V was trimmed by 0 bases and J by 0 bases, leaving 14 bases between them.

The chain uses TRBV29-1 and TRBJ2-1; possible D gene TRBD2, 6 bases. The germline gives CDR1 SQVTM, CDR2 ANQGSEA. The CDR3 length is 11 residues. Trimming pared 7 bases from V and 7 bases from J, leaving 11 bases between. Here the CDR3 DNA reads TGCAGCGGGGAGGTCCAAAATGAGCAGTTCTTC. The encoded protein is CSGEVQNEQFF.

The chain is built from TRBV7-2 and TRBJ2-5; possible D gene TRBD2, 6 bases. The CDR3 runs to 14 residues. Germline V gives CDR1 SGHTA, CDR2 FQGNSA. Trimming removed 2 bases at V and 5 bases at J, with 12 bases between. CDR3 coding DNA: TGTGCCAGCAGCTTATCTTGGAGCGGGGAGACCCAGTACTTC. Translated: CASSLSWSGETQYF. Looking up the rest from reference TRBV7-2 and TRBJ2-5 gives the full variable domain: GAGVSQSPSNKVTEKGKDVELRCDPISGHTALYWYRQSLGQGLEFLIYFQGNSAPDKSGLPSDRFSAERTGGSVSTLTIQRTQQEDSAVYLCASSLSWSGETQYFGPGTRLLVL.

On this clone: The junction does not match germline at one end; this may be a read error. The J gene is TRBJ1-2, the V gene TRBV6-1; D might be TRBD1 (5 bases). This CDR3 contains 14 residues. CDR1 is MNHNS and CDR2 is SASEGT in the germline V gene. This CDR3 is CASREGQGGGGYTF. CDR3 DNA: TGTGCCAGCAGGGAAGGGCAGGGAGGAGGTGGCTACACCTTC.

The chain recombines TRBV2 with TRBJ2-5; 8 positions agree with TRBD1. Germline assignment: CDR1 SNHLY and CDR2 FYNNEI. Losses at the gene ends were 5 bases for V and 7 bases for J; bases not matched to a gene: 12. The CDR3 totals 15 residues. CDR3 in DNA: TGTGCCAGCAGTATGAAGACAGGGGCAGGAGTGACCCAGTACTTC. Protein: CASSMKTGAGVTQYF.

The genes are TRBV6-5 and TRBJ2-4; 8 bases line up with TRBD1. The CDR3 runs 15 residues. Germline V gives CDR1 MNHEY, CDR2 SVGAGI. With 6 bases clipped from V and 0 bases from J, the junction kept 4 bases outside the gene matches. The CDR3 DNA reads as TGTGCCAGCAGGACAGGGGCCCTAGCCAAAAACATTCAGTACTTC. Protein: CASRTGALAKNIQYF.

V usage is TRBV7-2 and J usage is TRBJ1-1; D call uncertain. CDR1 SGHTA and CDR2 FQGNSA come from the germline V gene. This CDR3 spans 17 amino acids. Trimming stripped 5 bases from V and 5 bases from J, with 24 bases between. CDR3 amino acids: CASSAGPGTSVGTEAFF. The CDR3 nucleotides read TGTGCCAGCAGCGCCGGGCCGGGAACATCGGTAGGGACTGAAGCTTTCTTT.

This chain joins TRBV4-2 and TRBJ2-1; 16 positions agree with TRBD2. V shed 4 bases and J 8 bases; nucleotides not matched to a gene: 2. From germline, CDR1 is LGHNA and CDR2 YNFKEQ. CDR3 size: 15 residues. Here the CDR3 DNA reads TGTGCCAGCAGCCGCGGGACTAGCGGGGGGGATGAGCAGTTCTTC. Its translation: CASSRGTSGGDEQFF.

V gene TRBV7-8 combines with J gene TRBJ2-1, with TRBD1 as a possible D gene (5 bases). The germline gives CDR1 SGHVS, CDR2 FQNEAQ. The V end lost 2 bases, the J end lost 11 bases, and 10 bases lay between the germline ends. The CDR3 runs to 12 residues. Here the CDR3 DNA reads TGTGCCAGCAGCTTATACGCAGGGCAGCAGTTCTTC. Translating it yields CASSLYAGQQFF.

The chain carries TRBV10-3 and TRBJ1-6; D is undetermined. The germline V gene encodes CDR1 ENHRY and CDR2 SYGVKD. V gave up 6 bases and J gave up 6 bases, with 21 bases separating them. The CDR3 spans 17 residues. Here the CDR3 DNA reads TGTGCCATCAGGGATACCCTGCAGGTGACACTTAATTCACCCCTCCACTTT. This encodes CAIRDTLQVTLNSPLHF.

V is TRBV7-6 and J is TRBJ1-5; TRBD1 might be the D (5 bases). The CDR3 contains 15 residues. V lost 1 base, J lost 4 bases, and 11 bases lay in between. Germline CDR1 reads SGHVS; CDR2 reads FNYEAQ. This CDR3 is CASSLGSGWNQPQHF. The CDR3 bases are TGTGCCAGCAGCTTAGGGTCAGGGTGGAATCAGCCCCAGCATTTT.

The V call is TRBV19, the J call TRBJ1-3; TRBD1 might be the D (6 bases). Between the trimmed V and J ends, which lost 6 bases and 0 bases, there was a span of 9 bases. Looked up from germline, CDR1 is LNHDA and CDR2 is SQIVND (reference sequence). This CDR3 comprises 14 residues. The CDR3: CASRARGSGNTIYF. CDR3 DNA sequence: TGTGCCAGTAGAGCCAGGGGCTCTGGAAACACCATATATTTT.

The chain couples TRBV24-1 to TRBJ2-2; 10 nucleotides match TRBD1. Germline V gene sequence: CDR1 KGHDR, CDR2 SFDVKD. This CDR3 comprises 14 residues. V was clipped by 8 bases and J by 8 bases; unmatched bases: 7. The CDR3 loop is CATTPDRGAGELFF. CDR3 DNA sequence: TGTGCCACCACTCCGGACAGGGGGGCAGGGGAGCTGTTTTTT.

CDR3 sequence reads: CASSILAGTYNEQFF. CDR3 in DNA: TGCGCCAGCAGCATACTAGCGGGGACCTACAATGAGCAGTTCTTC. The chain has TRBV4-1 and TRBJ2-1, with 10 bases lining up with TRBD2. The V gene end was trimmed by 5 bases and the J gene end by 2 bases; junction bases not matched to a gene: 3. CDR3 length equals 15 residues. The germline V gene has CDR1 MGHRA and CDR2 YSYEKL.

Concerning this clone itself: A junction boundary mismatches the germline segment, possibly from a read error. V is TRBV19 and J is TRBJ2-5, with 7 bases lining up with TRBD1. Germline V lookup: CDR1 LNHDA, CDR2 SQIVND (reference sequence). The CDR3 length is 13 residues. The CDR3, as DNA: TGTGCCAGTGGTATACAGGGGAGCGAGACCCAGTACTTC. Its translation: CASGIQGSETQYF. The full variable domain, completed using reference TRBV19 and TRBJ2-5, is DGGITQSPKYLFRKEGQNVTLSCEQNLNHDAMYWYRQDPGQGLRLIYYSQIVNDFQKGDIAEGYSVSREKKESFPLTVTSAQKNPTAFYLCASGIQGSETQYFGPGTRLLVL.

V usage is TRBV4-3 and J usage is TRBJ1-2; D perhaps matches TRBD1 (5 bases). The V and J ends lost 0 bases and 6 bases respectively, with 26 bases between them. This CDR3 has 19 amino acids. Germline V CDR1 and CDR2: LGHNA, YSLEER. The CDR3 reads CASSQDIPPSRQGKNGYTF. The CDR3 nucleotides are TGCGCCAGCAGCCAAGATATACCCCCCTCGAGGCAGGGTAAAAATGGCTACACCTTC.

The V gene is TRBV12-3 or TRBV12-4, the J gene TRBJ1-2, with TRBD1 identical over 8 bases. The CDR3 contains 13 residues. The trim removed 6 bases at V and 7 bases at J, leaving 7 bases unmatched. CDR3 residues: CASRTTGGSGYTF. The CDR3 nucleotides are TGTGCCAGCAGGACAACAGGGGGTAGTGGCTACACCTTC.

This clone was seen a few times. This rearrangement joins TRBV4-1 to TRBJ1-3; maybe TRBD1 (5 bases). Trimming stripped 0 bases from V and 0 bases from J, with 9 bases between. Germline loops: CDR1 MGHRA, CDR2 YSYEKL. This CDR3 region has 16 residues. The CDR3 spells CASSQDPRDSGNTIYF. As DNA, the CDR3 is TGCGCCAGCAGCCAAGATCCCAGGGACTCTGGAAACACCATATATTTT.

The chain combines TRBV7-9 with TRBJ2-1, with a weak D call TRBD1 (6 bases). The CDR3 length is 16 residues. Trimming pared 5 bases from V and 4 bases from J, leaving 18 bases between. Germline values: CDR1 SEHNR, CDR2 FQNEAQ (reference sequence). DNA for the CDR3: TGTGCCAGCAGCCCCATCCAGACAGGATTTTACAATGAGCAGTTCTTC. The encoded protein is CASSPIQTGFYNEQFF.

The chain links TRBV5-5 to TRBJ2-1, with D perhaps TRBD1 (6 bases). Trimming took 2 bases from V and 5 from J, leaving 11 bases between them. CDR3 size: 14 residues. CDR1 SGHKS and CDR2 YYEKEE come from the germline V gene (reference sequence). CDR3 sequence: CASSFGTPNNEQFF. CDR3 coding DNA: TGTGCCAGCAGCTTCGGGACACCTAACAATGAGCAGTTCTTC.

This chain links TRBV5-5 with TRBJ2-7; D remains ambiguous. V lost 4 bases, J lost 4 bases, and 15 bases lay in between. The germline V gene has CDR1 SGHKS and CDR2 YYEKEE (reference sequence). CDR3 length equals 14 residues. CDR3 in amino acids: CASSPRYEAYEQYF. The CDR3 DNA reads as TGTGCCAGCAGCCCCCGTTACGAAGCTTACGAGCAGTACTTC.

The V call is TRBV15, the J call TRBJ1-2; 7 nucleotides match TRBD1. The ends lost 0 bases at V and 4 bases at J; junction bases unmatched: 11. Germline V gene lookup returns CDR1 LNHNV and CDR2 YYDKDF (reference sequence). The CDR3 covers 17 residues. The CDR3 is CATSRDSQEGAVYGYTF. For the CDR3, the DNA is TGTGCCACCAGCAGAGATTCTCAAGAGGGGGCGGTCTATGGCTACACCTTC.

The V and J genes are TRBV12-3 or TRBV12-4 and TRBJ1-5; D may be TRBD1 (6 bases). The CDR3 loop spans 13 amino acids. Trimming pared 10 bases from V and 4 bases from J, leaving 14 bases between. CDR3 amino acids: CATTRDTNQPQHF. CDR3 nucleotide sequence: TGTGCCACTACCAGGGACACAAATCAGCCCCAGCATTTT.

The V and J genes are TRBV6-2 or TRBV6-3 and TRBJ2-1; 7 nucleotides match TRBD2. Germline lookup yields CDR1 MNHEY and CDR2 SVGEGT. After removal of 5 bases from V and 6 bases from J, the junction contained 7 bases not matched to a gene. The length of the CDR3 is 14 residues. The CDR3 nucleotides read TGTGCCAGCAGTACGGCGGGGGTCCTCAATGAGCAGTTCTTC. It is translated as CASSTAGVLNEQFF.

This sequence joins TRBV28 and TRBJ2-5; 7 bases agree with TRBD2. This CDR3 has 16 amino acids. V was pared by 4 bases and J by 6 bases, with 14 bases of the junction left unmatched. Per germline, CDR1 MDHEN and CDR2 SYDVKM. CDR3 coding DNA: TGTGCCAGCAGTTCTTCCGCCTCGAGCGGGATCCAGACCCAGTACTTC. Residues: CASSSSASSGIQTQYF.

This chain joins TRBV27 and TRBJ1-2; D is possibly TRBD1 (5 bases). Germline CDR1 and CDR2: MNHEY and SMNVEV (reference sequence). V gave up 3 bases and J gave up 6 bases, with 11 bases separating them. The CDR3 totals 13 residues. The CDR3 DNA sequence: TGTGCCAGCAGTTTCGGGAGGGGCGATGGCTACACCTTC. Its translation is CASSFGRGDGYTF.